This is a list of T cell receptor beta chains from one sample in a study of OX40 agonist ivuxolimab in advanced cancers. Assay used: immunoSEQ multiplex PCR; TCRdb lists only in-frame clones, some missing. The sample contains approximately 15,000 clones, over 65% of which appear only once. Specimen: CD4+ or CD8+ T cells sorted from blood, collected in a trial of the OX40 agonist ivuxolimab. These receptors were collected from an adult with an advanced solid tumor such as melanoma, head and neck, liver or kidney cancer. Each CDR3 is given with its conserved first and last residue.

CDR3 protein: CSVEGLTSGRAGDEQFF
V gene: TRBV29-1

CDR3 protein: CASSLVPGGGYEQYF
V gene: TRBV7-9

CDR3 protein: CASSWSGGEETQYF
V gene: TRBV5-6

CDR3 protein: CASSLEAGSYEQYF
V gene: TRBV11-2

CDR3 protein: CASSHPRGREAKNYNEQFF
V gene: TRBV9

CDR3 protein: CASSTPDREGYGYTF
V gene: TRBV6-5

CDR3 protein: CASRQGLDTEAFF
V gene: TRBV4-1

CDR3 protein: CASSVTTGELFF
V gene: TRBV9

CDR3 protein: CASSPTRSDAGETQYF
V gene: TRBV11-1

CDR3 protein: CASSRTSGSRETQYF
V gene: TRBV4-1

CDR3 protein: CASSKGATTGELFF
V gene: TRBV9

CDR3 protein: CASSLGQGVYEQYF
V gene: TRBV27

CDR3 protein: CSVPEASGSVGQEFF
V gene: TRBV29-1

CDR3 protein: CASSDSLGYGYTF
V gene: TRBV25-1

CDR3 protein: CASRWGAPYEQYF
V gene: TRBV5-1

CDR3 protein: CASSKEASGNTGELFF
V gene: TRBV13

CDR3 protein: CASTQQPTTDTQYF
V gene: TRBV19

CDR3 protein: CASSERPGFDEQFF
V gene: TRBV10-1

CDR3 protein: CASSHGLAAAGELFF
V gene: TRBV9

CDR3 protein: CASSLSGVGYEQYF
V gene: TRBV11-2

CDR3 protein: CASSLDFKREHDEQYF
V gene: TRBV11-3

CDR3 protein: CASSWGDRVSYEQYF
V gene: TRBV5-5

CDR3 protein: CSVDEGSGGTQYF
V gene: TRBV29-1

CDR3 protein: CASSPVRVETQYF
V gene: TRBV2